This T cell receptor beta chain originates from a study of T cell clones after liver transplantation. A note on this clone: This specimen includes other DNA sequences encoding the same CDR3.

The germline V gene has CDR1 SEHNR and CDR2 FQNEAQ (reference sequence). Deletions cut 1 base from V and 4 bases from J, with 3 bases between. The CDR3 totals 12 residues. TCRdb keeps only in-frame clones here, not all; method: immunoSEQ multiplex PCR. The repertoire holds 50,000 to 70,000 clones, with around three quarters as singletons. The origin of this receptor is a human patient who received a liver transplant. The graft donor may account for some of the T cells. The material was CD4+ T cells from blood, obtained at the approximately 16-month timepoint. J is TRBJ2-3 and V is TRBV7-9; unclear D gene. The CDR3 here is CASSLVADTQYF. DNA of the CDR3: TGTGCCAGCAGCTTAGTGGCAGATACGCAGTATTTT.